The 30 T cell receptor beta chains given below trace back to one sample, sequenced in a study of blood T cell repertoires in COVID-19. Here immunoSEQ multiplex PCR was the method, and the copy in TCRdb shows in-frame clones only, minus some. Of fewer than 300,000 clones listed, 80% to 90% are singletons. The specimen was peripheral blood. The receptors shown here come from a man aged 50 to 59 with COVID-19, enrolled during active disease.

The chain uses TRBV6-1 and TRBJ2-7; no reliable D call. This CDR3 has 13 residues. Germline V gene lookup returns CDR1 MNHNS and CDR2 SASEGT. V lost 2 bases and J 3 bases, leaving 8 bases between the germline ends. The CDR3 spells CASSEQIFYEQYF. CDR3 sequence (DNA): TGTGCCAGCAGTGAACAGATATTCTACGAGCAGTACTTC.

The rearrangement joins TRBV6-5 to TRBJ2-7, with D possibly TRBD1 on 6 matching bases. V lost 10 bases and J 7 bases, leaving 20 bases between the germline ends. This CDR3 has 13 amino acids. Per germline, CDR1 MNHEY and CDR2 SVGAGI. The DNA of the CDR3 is TGTGCCACCACGCGCGCAGGGGTTGGGGAGCAGTACTTC. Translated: CATTRAGVGEQYF.

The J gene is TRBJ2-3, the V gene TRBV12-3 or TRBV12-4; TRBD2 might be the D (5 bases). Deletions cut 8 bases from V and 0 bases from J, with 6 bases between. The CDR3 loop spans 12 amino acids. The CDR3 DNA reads TGTGCCAGCGGGAGTAGCACAGATACGCAGTATTTT. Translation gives CASGSSTDTQYF.

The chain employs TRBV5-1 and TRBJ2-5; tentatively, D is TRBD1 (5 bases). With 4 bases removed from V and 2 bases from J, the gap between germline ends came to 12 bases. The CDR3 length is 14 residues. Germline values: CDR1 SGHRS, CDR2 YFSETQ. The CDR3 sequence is CASSPGQPQETQYF. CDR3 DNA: TGCGCCAGCAGCCCCGGACAACCACAAGAGACCCAGTACTTC.

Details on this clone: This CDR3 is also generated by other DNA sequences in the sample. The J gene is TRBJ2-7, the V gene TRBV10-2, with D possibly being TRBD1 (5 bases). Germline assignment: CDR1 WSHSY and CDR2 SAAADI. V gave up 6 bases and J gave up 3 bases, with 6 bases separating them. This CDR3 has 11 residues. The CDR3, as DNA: TGCGCCAGCAGCGACAGCTACGAGCAGTACTTC. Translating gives CASSDSYEQYF.

CDR3 protein: CASALQGAPYGYTF. CDR3 DNA sequence: TGTGCCAGCGCACTACAGGGAGCGCCCTATGGCTACACCTTC. This chain uses TRBV27 with TRBJ1-2; D might be TRBD1 (6 bases). The CDR3 is 14 amino acids. Between the trimmed V and J ends, which lost 8 bases and 4 bases, there was a span of 17 bases. Germline V lookup: CDR1 MNHEY, CDR2 SMNVEV (reference sequence).

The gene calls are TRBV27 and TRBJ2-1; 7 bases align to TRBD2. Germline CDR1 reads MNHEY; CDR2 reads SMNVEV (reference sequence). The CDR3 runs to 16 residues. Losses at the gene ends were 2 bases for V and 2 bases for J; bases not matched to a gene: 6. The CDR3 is CASSLEARGAYNEQFF. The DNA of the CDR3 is TGTGCCAGCAGTTTAGAGGCACGGGGGGCCTACAATGAGCAGTTCTTC.

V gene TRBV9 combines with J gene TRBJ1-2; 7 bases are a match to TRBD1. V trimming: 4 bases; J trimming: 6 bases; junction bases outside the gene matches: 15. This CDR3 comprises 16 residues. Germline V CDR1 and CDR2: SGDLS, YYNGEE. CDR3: CASSPFMETGRDGYTF. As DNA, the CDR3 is TGTGCCAGCAGCCCCTTCATGGAGACAGGGAGAGATGGCTACACCTTC.

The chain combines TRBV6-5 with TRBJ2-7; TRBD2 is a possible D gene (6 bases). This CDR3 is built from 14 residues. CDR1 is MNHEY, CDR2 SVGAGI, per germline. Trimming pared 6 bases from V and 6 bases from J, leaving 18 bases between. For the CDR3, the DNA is TGTGCCAGCAGCCCCTCCGGGAGCACCCCCGAGCAGTACTTC. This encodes CASSPSGSTPEQYF.

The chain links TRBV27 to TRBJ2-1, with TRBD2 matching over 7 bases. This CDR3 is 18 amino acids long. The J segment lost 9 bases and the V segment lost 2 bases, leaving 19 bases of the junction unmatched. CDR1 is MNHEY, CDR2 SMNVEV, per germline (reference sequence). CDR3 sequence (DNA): TGTGCCAGCAGTTTAGGGGGACCGGGGGGTCCCCCGCGAAGTGAGCAGTTCTTC. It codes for CASSLGGPGGPPRSEQFF.

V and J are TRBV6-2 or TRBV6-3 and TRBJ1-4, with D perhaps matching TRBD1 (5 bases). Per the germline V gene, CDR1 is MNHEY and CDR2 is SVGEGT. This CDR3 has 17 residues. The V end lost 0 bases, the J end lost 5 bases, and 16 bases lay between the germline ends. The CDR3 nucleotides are TGTGCCAGCAGTTACTCGTTCCCGGGACTGCTGAATGAAAAACTGTTTTTT. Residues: CASSYSFPGLLNEKLFF.

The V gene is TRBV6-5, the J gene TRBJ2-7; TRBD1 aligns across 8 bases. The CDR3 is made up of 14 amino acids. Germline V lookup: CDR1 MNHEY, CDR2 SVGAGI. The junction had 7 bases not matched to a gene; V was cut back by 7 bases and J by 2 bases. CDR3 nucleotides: TGTGCCAGCACGGGAAACAGGGGGGCCTACGAGCAGTACTTC. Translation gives CASTGNRGAYEQYF.

The CDR3 sequence is CASSYPEGGDYGYTF. In DNA, the CDR3 is TGTGCCAGCAGTTACCCGGAAGGGGGCGACTATGGCTACACCTTC. This sequence joins TRBV6-2 or TRBV6-3 and TRBJ1-2; the match to TRBD1 covers 7 bases. Germline V gives CDR1 MNHEY, CDR2 SVGEGT. The ends lost 2 bases at V and 3 bases at J; junction bases unmatched: 6. The CDR3 sequence is 15 residues long.

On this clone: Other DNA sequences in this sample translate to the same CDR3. The CDR3 is CASSRGQANTEAFF. As DNA, the CDR3 is TGCGCCAGCAGCAGGGGACAGGCCAACACTGAAGCTTTCTTT. V gene TRBV5-1 combines with J gene TRBJ1-1, with 8 positions matching TRBD1. J lost 2 bases, V lost 4 bases, and 4 bases had no gene match. Germline CDR1 reads SGHRS; CDR2 reads YFSETQ. CDR3 length: 14 amino acids.

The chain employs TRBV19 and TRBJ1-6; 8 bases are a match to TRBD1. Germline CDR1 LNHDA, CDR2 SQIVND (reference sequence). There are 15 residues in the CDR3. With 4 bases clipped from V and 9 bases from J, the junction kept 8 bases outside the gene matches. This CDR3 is CASSTAGTGGSPLHF. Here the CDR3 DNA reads TGTGCCAGTAGTACCGCCGGGACAGGCGGTTCACCCCTCCACTTT.

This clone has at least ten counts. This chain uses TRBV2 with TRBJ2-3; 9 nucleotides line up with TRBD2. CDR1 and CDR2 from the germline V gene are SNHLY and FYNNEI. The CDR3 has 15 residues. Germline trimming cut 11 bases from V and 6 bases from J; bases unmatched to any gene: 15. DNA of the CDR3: TGTGCCGTTTCCTCCGGGACTAGCAGTACGGATACGCAGTATTTT. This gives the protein CAVSSGTSSTDTQYF.

The CDR3 DNA is TGTGCCAGCTCACCTCAGGGTTTTTCTGGGGCCAACGTCCTGACTTTC. It encodes CASSPQGFSGANVLTF. J is TRBJ2-6 and V is TRBV18, with TRBD1 as a possible D gene (5 bases). Trimming cost V 3 bases and J 1 base, with 10 bases left between them. The germline V gene encodes CDR1 KGHSH and CDR2 LQKENI. This CDR3 contains 16 residues.

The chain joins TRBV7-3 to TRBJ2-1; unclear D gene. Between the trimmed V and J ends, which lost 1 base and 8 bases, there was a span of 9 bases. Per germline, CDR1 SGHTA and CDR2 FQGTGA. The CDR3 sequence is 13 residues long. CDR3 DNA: TGTGCCAGCAGCTTAATGAGTCGGGATGAGCAGTTCTTC. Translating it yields CASSLMSRDEQFF.

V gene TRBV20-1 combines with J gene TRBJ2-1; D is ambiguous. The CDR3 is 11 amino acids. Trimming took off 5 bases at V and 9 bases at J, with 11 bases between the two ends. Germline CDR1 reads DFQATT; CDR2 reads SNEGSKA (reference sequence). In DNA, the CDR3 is TGCAGTGCTTATAGTGACACTGAGCAGTTCTTC. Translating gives CSAYSDTEQFF.

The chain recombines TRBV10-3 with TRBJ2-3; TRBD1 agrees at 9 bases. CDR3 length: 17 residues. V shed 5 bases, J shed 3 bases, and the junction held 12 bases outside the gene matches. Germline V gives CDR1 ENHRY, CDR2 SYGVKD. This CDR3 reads CAISPDPGQGPTDTQYF. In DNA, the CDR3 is TGTGCCATCAGTCCAGACCCGGGACAGGGTCCGACAGATACGCAGTATTTT.

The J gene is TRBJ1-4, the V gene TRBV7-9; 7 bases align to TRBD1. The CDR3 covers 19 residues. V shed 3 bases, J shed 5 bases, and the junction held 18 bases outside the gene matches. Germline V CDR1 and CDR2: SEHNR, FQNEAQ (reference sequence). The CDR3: CASSLEGQLKRGRNEKLFF. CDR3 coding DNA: TGTGCCAGCAGCTTGGAGGGACAGCTTAAACGAGGCAGGAATGAAAAACTGTTTTTT.

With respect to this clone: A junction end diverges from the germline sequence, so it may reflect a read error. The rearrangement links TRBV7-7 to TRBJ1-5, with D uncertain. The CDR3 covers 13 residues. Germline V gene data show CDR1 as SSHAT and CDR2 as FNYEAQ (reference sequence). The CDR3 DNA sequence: TGTGCTAGCAGCGTCAATAGCAATCAGCCCCAGCATTTT. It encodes CASSVNSNQPQHF.

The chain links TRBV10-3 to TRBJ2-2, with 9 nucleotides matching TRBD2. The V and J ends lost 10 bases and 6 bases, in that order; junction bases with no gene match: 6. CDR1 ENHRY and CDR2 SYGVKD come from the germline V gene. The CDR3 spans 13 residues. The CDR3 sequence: CATTGTSPGELFF. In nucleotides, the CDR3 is TGTGCCACCACCGGGACTAGCCCCGGGGAGCTGTTTTTT.

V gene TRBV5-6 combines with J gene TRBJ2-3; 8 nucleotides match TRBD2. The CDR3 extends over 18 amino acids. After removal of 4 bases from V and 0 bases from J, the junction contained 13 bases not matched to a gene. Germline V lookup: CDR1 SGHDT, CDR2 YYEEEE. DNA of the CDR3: TGTGCCAGCAGCCCCGGCCTAGCGGGTTCCCCTAGCACAGATACGCAGTATTTT. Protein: CASSPGLAGSPSTDTQYF.

DNA of the CDR3: TGTGCCAGCAGTTTACAGGGCACAGATACGCAGTATTTT. Its translation: CASSLQGTDTQYF. The rearrangement joins TRBV6-2 or TRBV6-3 to TRBJ2-3, with D possibly TRBD1 on 5 matching bases. Between the trimmed V and J ends, which lost 4 bases and 1 base, there was a span of 6 bases. The length of the CDR3 is 13 residues. Germline V lookup: CDR1 MNHEY, CDR2 SVGEGT.

The DNA for the CDR3 is TGTGCCAGCAGTATGGAGACAGAGAATTCACCCCTCCACTTT. Translated: CASSMETENSPLHF. The V call is TRBV6-2 or TRBV6-3, the J call TRBJ1-6; D may be TRBD1 (5 bases). Germline loops: CDR1 MNHEY, CDR2 SVGEGT. The CDR3 runs 14 residues. The V end was cut by 5 bases, the J end by 7 bases, with 12 bases between.

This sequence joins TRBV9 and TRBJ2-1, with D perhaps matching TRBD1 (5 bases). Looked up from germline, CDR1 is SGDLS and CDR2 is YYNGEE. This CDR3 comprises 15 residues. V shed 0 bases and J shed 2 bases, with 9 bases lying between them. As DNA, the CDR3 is TGTGCCAGCAGCGTAGGAAGGGGTACCTACAATGAGCAGTTCTTC. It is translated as CASSVGRGTYNEQFF.

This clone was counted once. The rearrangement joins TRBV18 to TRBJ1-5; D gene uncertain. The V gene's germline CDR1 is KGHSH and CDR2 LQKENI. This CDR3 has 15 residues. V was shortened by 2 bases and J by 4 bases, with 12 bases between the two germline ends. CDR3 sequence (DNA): TGTGCCAGCTCACCATTAGAAGGAGCTAATCAGCCCCAGCATTTT. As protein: CASSPLEGANQPQHF.

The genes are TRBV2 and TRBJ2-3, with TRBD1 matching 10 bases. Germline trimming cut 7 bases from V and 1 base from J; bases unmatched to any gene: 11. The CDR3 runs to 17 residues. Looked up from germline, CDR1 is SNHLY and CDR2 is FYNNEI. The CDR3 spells CASIKTGGSSGTDTQYF. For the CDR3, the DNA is TGTGCCAGCATAAAGACAGGGGGCTCGTCCGGCACAGATACGCAGTATTTT.

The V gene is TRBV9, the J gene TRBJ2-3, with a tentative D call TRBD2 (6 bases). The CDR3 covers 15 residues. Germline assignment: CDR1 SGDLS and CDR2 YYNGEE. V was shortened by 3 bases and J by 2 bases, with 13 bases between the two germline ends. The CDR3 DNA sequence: TGTGCCAGCAGCGCCCCGGGACTCCTCACAGATACGCAGTATTTT. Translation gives CASSAPGLLTDTQYF.